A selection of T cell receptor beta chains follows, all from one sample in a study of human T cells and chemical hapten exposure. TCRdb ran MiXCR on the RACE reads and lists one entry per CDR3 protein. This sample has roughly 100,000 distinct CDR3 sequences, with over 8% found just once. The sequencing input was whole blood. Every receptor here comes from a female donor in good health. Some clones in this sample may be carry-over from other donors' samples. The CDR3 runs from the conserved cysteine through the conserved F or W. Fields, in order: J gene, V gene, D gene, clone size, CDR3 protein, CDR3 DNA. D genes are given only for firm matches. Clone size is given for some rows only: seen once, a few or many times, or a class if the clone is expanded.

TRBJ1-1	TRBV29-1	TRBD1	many	CSVGGGRTEAFF	TGCAGCGTTGGAGGGGGCCGAACTGAAGCTTTCTTT
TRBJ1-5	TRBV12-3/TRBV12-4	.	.	CASSFSWGNQPQHF	TGTGCCAGCAGTTTCTCATGGGGCAATCAGCCCCAGCATTTT
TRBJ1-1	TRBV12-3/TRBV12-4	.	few	CASTPTGLNTEAFF	TGTGCCAGCACCCCAACGGGACTGAACACTGAAGCTTTCTTT
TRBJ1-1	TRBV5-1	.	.	CASSLDMGTEAFF	TGCGCCAGCAGCTTGGATATGGGCACTGAAGCTTTCTTT
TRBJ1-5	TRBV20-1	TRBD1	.	CSARHSGQLLYSNQPQHF	TGCAGTGCTAGGCATTCGGGACAGCTCCTTTATAGCAATCAGCCCCAGCATTTT
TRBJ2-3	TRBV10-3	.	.	CAISVVVGQTTQYF	TGTGCCATCAGTGTTGTGGTCGGCCAAACCACGCAGTATTTT
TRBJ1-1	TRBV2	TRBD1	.	CASSEGGQGNTEAFF	TGTGCCAGCAGTGAAGGGGGACAGGGGAACACTGAAGCTTTCTTT
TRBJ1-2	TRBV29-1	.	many	CSVAGVGYGYTF	TGCAGCGTAGCAGGGGTCGGCTATGGCTACACCTTC
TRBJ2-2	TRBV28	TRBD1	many	CASSFQDRENTGELFF	TGTGCCAGCAGTTTCCAGGACAGGGAGAACACCGGGGAGCTGTTTTTT
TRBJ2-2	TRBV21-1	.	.	CASSNVQPNTGELFF	TGTGCCAGCAGCAATGTACAACCGAACACCGGGGAGCTGTTTTTT
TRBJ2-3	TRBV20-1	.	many	CSAEPLVDRSTDTQYF	TGCAGTGCTGAGCCCCTGGTAGATAGGTCCACAGATACGCAGTATTTT
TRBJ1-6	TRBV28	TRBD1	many	CASSPPAPGQGNSPLHF	TGTGCCAGCAGTCCACCGGCCCCGGGACAGGGAAATTCACCCCTCCACTTT
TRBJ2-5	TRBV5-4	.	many	CASSADQETQYF	TGTGCCAGCAGCGCCGACCAAGAGACCCAGTACTTC
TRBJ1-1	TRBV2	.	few	CASSARGSAEAFF	TGTGCCAGCAGTGCCAGGGGATCCGCTGAAGCTTTCTTT
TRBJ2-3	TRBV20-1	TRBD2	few	CSARTSGDTQYF	TGCAGTGCTAGGACTAGCGGAGATACGCAGTATTTT
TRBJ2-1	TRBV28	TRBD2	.	CASSVPGLAGGFSSYNEQFF	TGTGCCAGCAGTGTTCCGGGACTAGCGGGAGGCTTCTCCTCCTACAATGAGCAGTTCTTC
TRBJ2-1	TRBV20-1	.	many	CSAPTGDVYNEQFF	TGCAGTGCTCCCACCGGGGACGTCTACAATGAGCAGTTCTTC
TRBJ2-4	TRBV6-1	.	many	CASSDGRVLAKNIQYF	TGTGCCAGCAGTGATGGCCGGGTGCTAGCCAAAAACATTCAGTACTTC
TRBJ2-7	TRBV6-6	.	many	CASSYAGAYEQYF	TGTGCCAGCAGTTATGCAGGGGCCTACGAGCAGTACTTC
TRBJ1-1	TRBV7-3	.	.	CASSLNGGGGTEAFF	TGTGCCAGCAGCTTAAACGGGGGAGGCGGCACTGAAGCTTTCTTT
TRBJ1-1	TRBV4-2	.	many	CASSDAGTEAFF	TGTGCCAGCTCTGACGCGGGCACTGAAGCTTTCTTT
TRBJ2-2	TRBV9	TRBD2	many	CASSRAGEDGELFF	TGTGCCAGCAGCCGAGCGGGAGAGGACGGGGAGCTGTTTTTT
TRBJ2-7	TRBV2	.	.	CASMRDRYEQYF	TGTGCCAGCATGAGGGACCGATACGAGCAGTACTTC
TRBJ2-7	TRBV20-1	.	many	CSAPDHQFDTIYEQYF	TGCAGTGCTCCCGACCACCAATTCGACACAATCTACGAGCAGTACTTC
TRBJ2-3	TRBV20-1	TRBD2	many	CSAGSGRSADTQYF	TGCAGTGCTGGTAGCGGGAGGAGCGCAGATACGCAGTATTTT
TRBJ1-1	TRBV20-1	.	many	CSAAHENTEAFF	TGCAGTGCTGCCCATGAGAACACTGAAGCTTTCTTT
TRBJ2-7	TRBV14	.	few	CASSQVSFGEQYF	TGTGCCAGCAGCCAAGTTTCGTTTGGGGAGCAGTACTTC
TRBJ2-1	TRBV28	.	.	CASSRSYNEQFF	TGTGCCAGCAGCCGGAGTTACAATGAGCAGTTCTTC
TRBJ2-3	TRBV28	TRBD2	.	CASTPGTSGSTDTQYF	TGTGCCAGCACCCCAGGGACTAGCGGAAGCACAGATACGCAGTATTTT
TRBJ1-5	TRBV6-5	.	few	CASSTGYTGQPQHF	TGTGCCAGCAGTACAGGGTACACGGGTCAGCCCCAGCATTTT
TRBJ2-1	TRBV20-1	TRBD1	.	CSVPGQGRDEQFF	TGCAGTGTACCGGGACAGGGGAGGGATGAGCAGTTCTTC
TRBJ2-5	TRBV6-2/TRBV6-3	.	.	CATSGSTAEETQYF	TGTGCCACCTCAGGCTCCACGGCCGAAGAGACCCAGTACTTC
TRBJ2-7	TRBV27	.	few	CASSPLTANSYEQYF	TGTGCCAGCAGTCCCTTGACAGCAAACTCCTACGAGCAGTACTTC
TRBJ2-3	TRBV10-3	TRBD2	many	CAIREAGFSTDTQYF	TGTGCCATCAGGGAAGCGGGGTTTAGCACAGATACGCAGTATTTT
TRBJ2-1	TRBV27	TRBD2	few	CASSFSGTPGEQFF	TGTGCCAGCAGTTTCAGCGGGACCCCCGGTGAGCAGTTCTTC
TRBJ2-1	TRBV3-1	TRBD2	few	CASSKGLAHNEQFF	TGTGCCAGCAGCAAGGGACTAGCCCACAATGAGCAGTTCTTC
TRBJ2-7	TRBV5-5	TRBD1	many	CASSLVGGTGAFYEQYF	TGTGCCAGCAGCTTGGTAGGGGGGACAGGGGCCTTCTACGAGCAGTACTTC
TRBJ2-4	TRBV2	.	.	CASSGAERAKNIQYF	TGTGCCAGCAGTGGGGCGGAGCGAGCCAAAAACATTCAGTACTTC
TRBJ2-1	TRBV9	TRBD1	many	CASSGGTGIYNEQFF	TGTGCCAGCAGCGGGGGGACAGGGATCTACAATGAGCAGTTCTTC
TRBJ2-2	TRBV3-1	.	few	CASSQGVANTGELFF	TGTGCCAGCAGCCAAGGGGTCGCGAACACCGGGGAGCTGTTTTTT
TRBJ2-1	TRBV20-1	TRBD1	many	CSASELTGGNEQFF	TGCAGTGCCAGTGAGTTAACAGGGGGCAATGAGCAGTTCTTC
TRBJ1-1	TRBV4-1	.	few	CASRRDEMNEAFF	TGCGCCAGCAGGCGGGATGAGATGAATGAAGCTTTCTTT
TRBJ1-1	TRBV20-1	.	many	CSARDTGQGTHYTEAFF	TGCAGTGCTAGAGATACGGGTCAGGGGACCCATTACACTGAAGCTTTCTTT
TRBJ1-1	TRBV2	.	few	CASSRSGLLNTEAFF	TGTGCCAGCAGTCGGTCAGGACTATTGAACACTGAAGCTTTCTTT
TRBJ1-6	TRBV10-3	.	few	CAISEYGSGSPLHF	TGTGCCATCAGTGAATACGGGTCCGGTTCACCCCTCCACTTT
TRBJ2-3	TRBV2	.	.	CASRTTHLRRDTQYF	TGTGCCAGCAGGACTACACACCTGAGACGTGATACGCAGTATTTT
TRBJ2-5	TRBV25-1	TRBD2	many	CASSPPGRGDQETQYF	TGTGCCAGCAGTCCGCCCGGACGGGGGGACCAAGAGACCCAGTACTTC
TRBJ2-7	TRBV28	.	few	CASSRPRDNFWGSYEQYF	TGTGCCAGCAGTAGACCCCGGGACAACTTTTGGGGCTCCTACGAGCAGTACTTC